The 22 T cell receptor beta chains given below trace back to one sample, sequenced in a study of blood T cell repertoires in COVID-19. Assay used: immunoSEQ multiplex PCR; TCRdb lists only in-frame clones, some missing. The data contain a few hundred thousand clones, less than 90% of them singletons. The sample consisted of PBMCs or T cells enriched from blood (not recorded which). The receptors shown here come from a woman aged 50 to 65 who had recovered from COVID-19.

The rearrangement uses TRBV6-5 and TRBJ1-5; D is perhaps TRBD1 (6 bases). Trimming stripped 5 bases from V and 6 bases from J, with 11 bases between. Germline V lookup: CDR1 MNHEY, CDR2 SVGAGI. The CDR3 extends over 13 amino acids. As DNA, the CDR3 is TGTGCCAGCAGTACAGGGTCTGCTCAGCCCCAGCATTTT. It is translated as CASSTGSAQPQHF.

This chain joins TRBV6-5 and TRBJ2-2; 9 positions match TRBD1. Trimming took 0 bases from V and 11 from J; bases not matched to a gene: 4. CDR3 length equals 14 residues. From germline, CDR1 is MNHEY and CDR2 SVGAGI. Here the CDR3 reads CASSYSGQGYELFF. In nucleotides, the CDR3 is TGTGCCAGCAGTTACTCAGGACAGGGGTACGAGCTGTTTTTT.

This chain joins TRBV30 and TRBJ1-2; TRBD1 aligns across 8 bases. Trimming at V came to 0 bases and at J to 8 bases, leaving 8 bases not matched to a gene. The CDR3 loop spans 14 amino acids. Per the germline V gene, CDR1 is GTSNPN and CDR2 is SVGIG (reference sequence). The CDR3, as DNA: TGTGCCTGGAGTGTATCTGGGGACAGGCGAGGCTACACCTTC. It translates to CAWSVSGDRRGYTF.

The rearrangement joins TRBV12-5 to TRBJ1-4, with TRBD1 identical over 7 bases. Germline CDR1 and CDR2: LGHNT and FRNRAP. The ends lost 6 bases at V and 8 bases at J; junction bases unmatched: 12. CDR3 size: 15 residues. The CDR3 loop is CASGRQGLRGEKLFF. The CDR3 region has the DNA TGTGCTAGTGGCAGACAGGGTCTCCGGGGGGAAAAACTGTTTTTT. Variable domain in full (rest from reference TRBV12-5 and TRBJ1-4): DARVTQTPRHKVTEMGQEVTMRCQPILGHNTVFWYRQTMMQGLELLAYFRNRAPLDDSGMPKDRFSAEMPDATLATLKIQPSEPRDSAVYFCASGRQGLRGEKLFFGSGTQLSVL.

The chain has TRBV27 and TRBJ1-1; no definite D call. CDR3 length: 15 amino acids. Per the germline V gene, CDR1 is MNHEY and CDR2 is SMNVEV (reference sequence). V dropped 5 bases and J dropped 0 bases, with 13 bases sitting between them. Here the CDR3 DNA reads TGTGCCAGCAGTACACCCAGAGCGCTGAACACTGAAGCTTTCTTT. Protein product: CASSTPRALNTEAFF.

V is TRBV4-3 and J is TRBJ1-4; TRBD1 agrees at 7 bases. The CDR3 contains 16 residues. V lost 1 base, J lost 5 bases, and 7 bases stayed unmatched. In germline, CDR1 is LGHNA, CDR2 YSLEER. DNA for the CDR3: TGCGCCAGCAGCCAAGGGTTAGGGACAGCAAATGAAAAACTGTTTTTT. Its protein is CASSQGLGTANEKLFF.

The V and J genes are TRBV7-2 and TRBJ2-7; 10 nucleotides align to TRBD1. The CDR3 extends over 14 amino acids. V lost 6 bases and J lost 5; bases outside the gene matches: 7. CDR1 is SGHTA and CDR2 is FQGNSA in the germline V gene. CDR3 region: CASRPRTGGDEQYF. The CDR3 bases are TGTGCCAGCAGACCAAGGACAGGGGGGGACGAGCAGTACTTC. The whole variable domain, filled in from reference TRBV7-2 and TRBJ2-7, reads GAGVSQSPSNKVTEKGKDVELRCDPISGHTALYWYRQSLGQGLEFLIYFQGNSAPDKSGLPSDRFSAERTGGSVSTLTIQRTQQEDSAVYLCASRPRTGGDEQYFGPGTRLTVT.

This chain uses TRBV11-2 with TRBJ2-2; D gene uncertain. Trimming shortened V by 6 bases and J by 4 bases, and 9 bases separated the two germline ends. Germline CDR1 is SGHAT and CDR2 is FQNNGV. The length of the CDR3 is 13 residues. CDR3 nucleotide sequence: TGTGCCAGCAGTCCTTCTAGCACCGGGGAGCTGTTTTTT. It codes for CASSPSSTGELFF.

This clone was found once. The genes are TRBV11-2 and TRBJ2-3; TRBD2 is a possible D gene (5 bases). The V gene lost 1 base and the J gene lost 6 bases, with 20 bases spanning the gap. The CDR3 spans 17 residues. From germline, CDR1 is SGHAT and CDR2 FQNNGV. This chain's CDR3 is CASSLVMGLNPGDTQYF. The CDR3 nucleotides read TGTGCCAGCAGCTTAGTCATGGGCCTTAACCCGGGGGATACGCAGTATTTT. The variable domain in full, with the rest retrieved from reference TRBV11-2 and TRBJ2-3, is EAGVAQSPRYKIIEKRQSVAFWCNPISGHATLYWYQQILGQGPKLLIQFQNNGVVDDSQLPKDRFSAERLKGVDSTLKIQPAKLEDSAVYLCASSLVMGLNPGDTQYFGPGTRLTVL.

The rearrangement links TRBV30 to TRBJ1-1; a weak D match, TRBD1 (6 bases). The germline V gene encodes CDR1 GTSNPN and CDR2 SVGIG (reference sequence). The V and J ends lost 3 bases and 1 base respectively, with 9 bases between them. The CDR3 loop spans 13 amino acids. CDR3 amino acids: CAWRGTRNTEAFF. In DNA, the CDR3 is TGTGCCTGGAGAGGGACAAGGAACACTGAAGCTTTCTTT.

This clone was counted between two and nine times. The V and J genes are TRBV19 and TRBJ2-4, with 11 bases aligning to TRBD1. The ends lost 5 bases at V and 7 bases at J; junction bases unmatched: 7. The CDR3 is 15 amino acids. Germline V lookup: CDR1 LNHDA, CDR2 SQIVND (reference sequence). CDR3 sequence reads: CASSPRGDRGNIQYF. The CDR3, as DNA: TGTGCCAGTAGTCCAAGGGGGGACAGGGGGAACATTCAGTACTTC.

This clone was picked up a small number of times. CDR3 in amino acids: CASSMDRINTEAFF. The CDR3 DNA reads as TGTGCCAGTAGTATGGACAGGATAAACACTGAAGCTTTCTTT. This chain links TRBV19 with TRBJ1-1; 7 nucleotides match TRBD1. J gave up 2 bases and V 3 bases, and 3 bases lay outside the gene matches. Germline V gene sequence: CDR1 LNHDA, CDR2 SQIVND (reference sequence). The CDR3 has 14 amino acids.

The J gene is TRBJ2-7, the V gene TRBV6-6; D is uncertain. Per the germline V gene, CDR1 is MNHNY and CDR2 is SVGAGI (reference sequence). Trimming took 4 bases from V and 7 from J, leaving 14 bases between them. The CDR3 sequence is 13 residues long. The CDR3: CASSSNLWREQYF. CDR3 nucleotide sequence: TGTGCCAGCAGTTCCAACCTTTGGAGAGAGCAGTACTTC.

The V call is TRBV6-5, the J call TRBJ1-2, with 9 bases lining up with TRBD1. The CDR3 sequence is 14 residues long. The ends lost 2 bases at V and 14 bases at J; junction bases unmatched: 12. In germline, CDR1 is MNHEY, CDR2 SVGAGI. The CDR3 loop reads CASSYAQGTGSQTF. DNA of the CDR3: TGTGCCAGCAGTTACGCGCAGGGGACAGGGAGTCAGACCTTC.

The chain links TRBV19 to TRBJ1-1, with D possibly being TRBD1 (5 bases). Trimming took off 3 bases at V and 1 base at J, with 9 bases between the two ends. Germline V gene lookup returns CDR1 LNHDA and CDR2 SQIVND (reference sequence). The CDR3 runs 14 residues. The CDR3: CASSISTANTEAFF. In nucleotides, the CDR3 is TGTGCCAGTAGTATCTCGACAGCGAACACTGAAGCTTTCTTT.

This clone turned up a few times. Other DNA variants within this sample encode the same CDR3. V and J are TRBV5-1 and TRBJ2-5; D call uncertain. Trimming cost V 0 bases and J 5 bases, with 8 bases left between them. The germline V gene encodes CDR1 SGHRS and CDR2 YFSETQ. The CDR3 length is 13 residues. CDR3 bases: TGCGCCAGCAGCTTGGGCAGCGATGAGACCCAGTACTTC. Translation gives CASSLGSDETQYF.

This chain joins TRBV5-1 and TRBJ1-1, with D tentatively TRBD1 (6 bases). Germline-derived CDR1 and CDR2 are SGHRS and YFSETQ. The V end was cut by 4 bases, the J end by 2 bases, with 15 bases between. The CDR3 is made up of 15 amino acids. CDR3 sequence reads: CASSVSGTLNTEAFF. DNA for the CDR3: TGCGCCAGCAGCGTATCCGGGACACTCAACACTGAAGCTTTCTTT. Together with reference TRBV5-1 and TRBJ1-1, the CDR3 gives the full variable domain: KAGVTQTPRYLIKTRGQQVTLSCSPISGHRSVSWYQQTPGQGLQFLFEYFSETQRNKGNFPGRFSGRQFSNSRSEMNVSTLELGDSALYLCASSVSGTLNTEAFFGQGTRLTVV.

This chain connects TRBV11-2 to TRBJ2-5, with TRBD2 identical over 8 bases. From germline, CDR1 is SGHAT and CDR2 FQNNGV. Trimming took 2 bases from V and 5 from J; bases not matched to a gene: 7. This CDR3 contains 15 residues. CDR3 residues: CASSLRASGLETQYF. The CDR3 DNA reads TGTGCCAGCAGCTTAAGGGCTAGCGGGTTGGAGACCCAGTACTTC.

The chain carries TRBV11-3 and TRBJ1-2; possible D gene TRBD1, 5 bases. This CDR3 is 16 amino acids long. V was clipped by 2 bases and J by 2 bases, with 15 bases between them. Per the germline V gene, CDR1 is SGHNT and CDR2 is YENEEA. The CDR3 DNA follows: TGTGCCAGCAGCTTACCTTTAGGCAGGGAAAACTATGGCTACACCTTC. The encoded protein is CASSLPLGRENYGYTF.

This clone came up a few times. V gene TRBV7-6 combines with J gene TRBJ2-5, with D perhaps TRBD2 (5 bases). The CDR3 extends over 16 amino acids. Germline values: CDR1 SGHVS, CDR2 FNYEAQ. Trimming shortened V by 1 base and J by 3 bases, and 15 bases separated the two germline ends. The CDR3 coding sequence is TGTGCCAGCAGCTTAGGCCCCCTTGGAGGCGAAGAGACCCAGTACTTC. Amino acid sequence: CASSLGPLGGEETQYF. Full variable domain (rest looked up from reference TRBV7-6 and TRBJ2-5): GAGVSQSPRYKVTKRGQDVALRCDPISGHVSLYWYRQALGQGPEFLTYFNYEAQQDKSGLPNDRFSAERPEGSISTLTIQRTEQRDSAMYRCASSLGPLGGEETQYFGPGTRLLVL.

V and J are TRBV19 and TRBJ1-1, with TRBD1 matching over 9 bases. CDR1 is LNHDA, CDR2 SQIVND, per germline (reference sequence). This CDR3 has 14 amino acids. With V trimmed by 5 bases and J by 8 bases, 9 bases remained unmatched. In DNA form, the CDR3 reads TGTGCCAGTAGTCGGGACAGGGACCGGACGGAAGCTTTCTTT. This encodes CASSRDRDRTEAFF.

This chain connects TRBV27 to TRBJ2-1; D is possibly TRBD1 (6 bases). The CDR3 is 12 amino acids. Germline-derived CDR1 and CDR2 are MNHEY and SMNVEV (reference sequence). Trimming shortened V by 6 bases and J by 8 bases, and 11 bases separated the two germline ends. CDR3: CASREPGDEQFF. For the CDR3, the DNA is TGTGCCAGCAGAGAACCAGGGGATGAGCAGTTCTTC.